This entry features one T cell receptor (beta chain) sequence. Its specificity is unknown. Primers included in the PCR were 60 Vbeta and 13 Jbeta primers. Profiling relied on immunoSEQ multiplex PCR, and the TCRdb table lists in-frame clones only, not all of them. The sample lists fewer than 200,000 clones; 60% to 80% were seen once. The sample is drawn from a study of cytomegalovirus exposure and HLA in healthy donors. Germline trimming cut 5 bases from V and 5 bases from J; bases unmatched to any gene: 8. CDR3 length equals 14 residues. Germline loops: CDR1 PRHDT, CDR2 FYEKMQ (reference sequence). Nominally healthy donors provided the samples, though records likely missed some immune exposures. Findings and limits, study-wide: An assumption of roughly uniform sequencing depth across donors underlay the presence/absence analyses.

The sequence was obtained from a man in his forties or fifties in good health and CMV-seropositive. Specimen: PBMCs. The chain is built from TRBV13 and TRBJ1-2, with 7 bases lining up with TRBD1. CDR3 in DNA: TGTGCCAGCAGCGTTCGACAGGGCTATTATGGCTACACCTTC. It codes for CASSVRQGYYGYTF. The whole variable domain, filled in from reference TRBV13 and TRBJ1-2, reads AAGVIQSPRHLIKEKRETATLKCYPIPRHDTVYWYQQGPGQDPQFLISFYEKMQSDKGSIPDRFSAQQFSDYHSELNMSSLELGDSALYFCASSVRQGYYGYTFGSGTRLTVV.